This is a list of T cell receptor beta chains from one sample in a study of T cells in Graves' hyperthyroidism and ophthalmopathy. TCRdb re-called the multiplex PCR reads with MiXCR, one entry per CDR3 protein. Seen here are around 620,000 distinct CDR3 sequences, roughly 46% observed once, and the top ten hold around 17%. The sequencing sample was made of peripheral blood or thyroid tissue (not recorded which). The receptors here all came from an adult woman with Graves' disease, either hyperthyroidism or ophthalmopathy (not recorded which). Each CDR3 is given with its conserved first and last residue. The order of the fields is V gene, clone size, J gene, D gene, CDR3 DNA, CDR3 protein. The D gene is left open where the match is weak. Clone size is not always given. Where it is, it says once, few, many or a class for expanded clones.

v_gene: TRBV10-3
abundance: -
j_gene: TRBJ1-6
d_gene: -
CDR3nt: TGTGCCATCAGTGGGACGAGTTCACCCCTCCACTTT
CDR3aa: CAISGTSSPLHF

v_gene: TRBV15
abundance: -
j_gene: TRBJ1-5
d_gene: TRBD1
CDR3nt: TGTGCCACCCGGGGACAGGGGGAGGATCAGCCCCAGCATTTT
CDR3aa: CATRGQGEDQPQHF

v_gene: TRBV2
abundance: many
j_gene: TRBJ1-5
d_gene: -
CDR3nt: TGTGCCAGCAGTAACCGGAATCAGCCCCAGCATTTT
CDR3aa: CASSNRNQPQHF

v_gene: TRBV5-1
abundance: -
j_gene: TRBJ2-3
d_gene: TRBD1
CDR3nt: TGCGCCAGCAGCAGGACACAGGGGACAGATACGCAGTATTTT
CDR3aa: CASSRTQGTDTQYF

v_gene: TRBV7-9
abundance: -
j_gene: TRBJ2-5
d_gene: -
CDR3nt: TGTGCCAGCAGTTTTATAGGAGGGGAAGAGACCCAGTACTTC
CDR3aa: CASSFIGGEETQYF

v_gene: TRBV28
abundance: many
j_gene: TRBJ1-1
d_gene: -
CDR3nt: TGTGCCAGCACAGGGTTGGGCACTGAAGCTTTCTTT
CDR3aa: CASTGLGTEAFF

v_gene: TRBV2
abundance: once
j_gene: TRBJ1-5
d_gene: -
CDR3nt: TGTGCCAGCAGTGGGGGACCGACTAGCAATCAGCCCCAGCATTTT
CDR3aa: CASSGGPTSNQPQHF

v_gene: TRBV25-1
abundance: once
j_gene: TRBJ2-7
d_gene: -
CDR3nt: TGTGCCACCCAGGGCAGGGCCCCCTACGAGCAGTACTTC
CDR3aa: CATQGRAPYEQYF

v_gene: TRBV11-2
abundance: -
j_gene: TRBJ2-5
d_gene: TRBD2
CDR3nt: TGTGCCAGCGGATTAGCGGGAGGAGGAGAGACCCAGTACTTC
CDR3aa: CASGLAGGGETQYF

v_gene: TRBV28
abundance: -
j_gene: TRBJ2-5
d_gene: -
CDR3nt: TGTGCCAGCGTGGACAGAGACAATCAGCCCCAGTACTTC
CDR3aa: CASVDRDNQPQYF

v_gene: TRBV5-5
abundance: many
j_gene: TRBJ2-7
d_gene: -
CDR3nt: TGTGCCAGCAGCTCCACCCGCGGACCCTCCGGGGCATCCTACGAGCAGTACTTC
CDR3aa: CASSSTRGPSGASYEQYF

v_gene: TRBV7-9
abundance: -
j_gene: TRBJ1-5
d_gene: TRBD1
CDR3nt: TGTGCCAGCAGCACATCCTATTCGGGACAGGGCAATCAGCCCCAGCATTTT
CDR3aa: CASSTSYSGQGNQPQHF

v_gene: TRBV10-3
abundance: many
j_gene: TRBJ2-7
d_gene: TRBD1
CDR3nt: TGTGCCATCCGCAACCCTCGACAGGGTACCCACGAGCAGTACTTC
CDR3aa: CAIRNPRQGTHEQYF

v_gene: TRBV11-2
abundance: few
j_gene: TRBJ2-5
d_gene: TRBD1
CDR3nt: TGTGCCAGCAGCGACCGGACAGGGTTTGGGGAGACCCAGTACTTC
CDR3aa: CASSDRTGFGETQYF

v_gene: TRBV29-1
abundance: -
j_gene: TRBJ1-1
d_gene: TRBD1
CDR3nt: TGCAGTCTGACAGGGGTGACTGAAGCTTTCTTT
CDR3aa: CSLTGVTEAFF

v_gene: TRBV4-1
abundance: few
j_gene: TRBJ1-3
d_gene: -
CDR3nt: TGCGCCAGCAGCCAAGAACCGCCCTACTCTGGAAACACCATATATTTT
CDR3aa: CASSQEPPYSGNTIYF

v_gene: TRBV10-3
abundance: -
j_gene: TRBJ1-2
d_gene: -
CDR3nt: TGTGCCATCAGTGAAGGGACGTTT
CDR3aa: CAISEGTF

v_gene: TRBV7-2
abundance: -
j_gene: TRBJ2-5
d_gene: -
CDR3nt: TGTGCTAGAGATCCCAGGGGTGGGGAGACCCAGTACTTC
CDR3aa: CARDPRGGETQYF

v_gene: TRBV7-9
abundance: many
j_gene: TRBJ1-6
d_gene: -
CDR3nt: TGTGCCAGCAGCTTACCAGGTGTTAATTCACCCCTCCACTTT
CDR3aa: CASSLPGVNSPLHF

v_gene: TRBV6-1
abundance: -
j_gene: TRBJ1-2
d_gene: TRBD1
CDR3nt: TGTGCCAGCGCGTGGGACAGTCCCTCCGCGGGCTACACCTTC
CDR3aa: CASAWDSPSAGYTF

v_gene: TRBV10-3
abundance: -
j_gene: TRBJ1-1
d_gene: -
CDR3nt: TGTGCCATCAATTCAAAAGGGGAGGCCACTGAAGCTTTCTTT
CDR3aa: CAINSKGEATEAFF

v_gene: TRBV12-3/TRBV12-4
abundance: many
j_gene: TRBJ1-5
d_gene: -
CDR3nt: TGTGCCAGCAGTTTTGACGGACGGATCAATCAGCCCCAGCATTTT
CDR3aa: CASSFDGRINQPQHF

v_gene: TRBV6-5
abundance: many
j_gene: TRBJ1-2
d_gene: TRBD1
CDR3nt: TGTGCCAGCAGTTACTCCCGGACAGGGGGCGGCTATGGCTACACCTTC
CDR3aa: CASSYSRTGGGYGYTF

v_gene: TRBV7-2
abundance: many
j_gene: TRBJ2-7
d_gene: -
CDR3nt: TGTGCCAGCAGCTTTAGAGGTTTTAACTCCTACGAGCAGTACTTC
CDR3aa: CASSFRGFNSYEQYF

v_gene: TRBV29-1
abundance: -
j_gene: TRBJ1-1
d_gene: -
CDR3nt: TGCAGCGCTTCGGACTTACACACTGAAGCTTTCTTT
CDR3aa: CSASDLHTEAFF

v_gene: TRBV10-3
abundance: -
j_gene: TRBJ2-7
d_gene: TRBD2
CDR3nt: TGTGCCATCAGTGTTGCCAGGGGACTAGTCGAGCAGTACTTC
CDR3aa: CAISVARGLVEQYF

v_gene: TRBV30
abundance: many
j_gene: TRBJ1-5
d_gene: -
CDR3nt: TGTGCCTGGAGTCAGGCCAATCAGCCCCAGCATTTT
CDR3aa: CAWSQANQPQHF

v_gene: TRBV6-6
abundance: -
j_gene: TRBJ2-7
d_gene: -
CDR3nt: TGTGCCAGCAGGGACAGTCGGTACGAGCAGTACTTC
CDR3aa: CASRDSRYEQYF

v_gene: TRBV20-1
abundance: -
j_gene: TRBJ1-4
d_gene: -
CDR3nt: TGCAGTGCTCCTGGAAAACTGTTTTTT
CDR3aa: CSAPGKLFF

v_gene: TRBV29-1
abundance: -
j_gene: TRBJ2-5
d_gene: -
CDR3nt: TGCAGCCTAATGACAGGCGGAGAGACCCAGTACTTC
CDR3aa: CSLMTGGETQYF

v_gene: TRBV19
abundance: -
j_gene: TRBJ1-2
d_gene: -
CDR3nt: TGTGCCAGTAGAACTATAGGGAGCTATGGCTACACCTTC
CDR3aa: CASRTIGSYGYTF

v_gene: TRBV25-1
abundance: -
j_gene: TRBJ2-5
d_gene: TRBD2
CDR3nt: TGTGCCAGCAGTGAAGGGGTAGCGGGAGATGGGGGAGAGACCCAGTACTTC
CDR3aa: CASSEGVAGDGGETQYF

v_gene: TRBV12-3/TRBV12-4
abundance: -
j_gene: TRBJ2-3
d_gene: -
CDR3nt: TGTGCCAGCAGTTTCGGGGACGTAGATACGCAGTATTTT
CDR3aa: CASSFGDVDTQYF

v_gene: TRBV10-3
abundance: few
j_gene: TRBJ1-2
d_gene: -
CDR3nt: TGTGCCATCAGTGAGGAGGGGATCGTGTTTGGCTACACCTTC
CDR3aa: CAISEEGIVFGYTF

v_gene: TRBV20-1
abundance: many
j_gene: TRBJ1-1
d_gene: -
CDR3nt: TGCAGTGCCACCGCGGGCCTGAACACTGAAGCTTTCTTT
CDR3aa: CSATAGLNTEAFF

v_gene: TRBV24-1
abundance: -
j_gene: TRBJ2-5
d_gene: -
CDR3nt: TGTGCCACCAGTGATCTTACCGGACCCAGCACCCAAGAGACCCAGTACTTC
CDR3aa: CATSDLTGPSTQETQYF

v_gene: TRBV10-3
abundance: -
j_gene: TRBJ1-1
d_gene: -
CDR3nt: TGTGCCATCAGTGAGGGCGCGTACGGCACTGAAGCTTTCTTT
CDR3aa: CAISEGAYGTEAFF

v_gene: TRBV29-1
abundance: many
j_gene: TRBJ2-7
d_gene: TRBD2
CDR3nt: TGCAGCGTTGATTCGAGCGGGGCCCCCGAGCAGTACTTC
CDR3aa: CSVDSSGAPEQYF

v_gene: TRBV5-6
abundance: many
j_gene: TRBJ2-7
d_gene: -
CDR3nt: TGTGCCAGCAGCCTACAGACATACGAGCAGTACTTC
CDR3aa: CASSLQTYEQYF